This T cell receptor (beta chain) was profiled in a study of blood T cell repertoires in COVID-19. Study information: Collection of acute and convalescent COVID-19 samples took place in the United States, Italy and Spain.

Profiled with immunoSEQ multiplex PCR; TCRdb holds only in-frame clones, not every one. The data hold roughly 320,000 clones, with around 84% observed a single time. Cohorts were based on clinical histories the participants reported. This receptor was obtained from a young man who had recovered from COVID-19. The sequenced sample consisted of PBMCs or T cells enriched from blood (not recorded which).

This chain's CDR3 is CASSYPRGGKNTEAFF. As DNA, the CDR3 is TGTGCCAGCAGCTACCCGCGGGGAGGGAAGAACACTGAAGCTTTCTTT. The chain joins TRBV3-1 (or the pseudogene TRBV3-2) to TRBJ1-1, with D hard to call. The length of the CDR3 is 16 residues. Germline values: CDR1 LGHDT, CDR2 YNNKEL (reference sequence). The V end was cut by 5 bases, the J end by 1 base, with 17 bases between.